The 13 T cell receptor beta chains reported below all come from one sample, sequenced in a study of T cell changes during pregnancy in multiple sclerosis. Profiled with immunoSEQ multiplex PCR; TCRdb holds only in-frame clones, not every one. The sample has roughly 83,000 clones, approximately 90% seen once. The sample consisted of PBMCs, taken in the first trimester of pregnancy. Every receptor here comes from a female donor in good health, serving as a control in a pregnancy study. Some clones in this sample may be carry-over from other donors' samples.

The chain recombines TRBV14 with TRBJ2-2, with a weak D call TRBD2 (6 bases). The length of the CDR3 is 16 residues. Germline CDR1 SGHDN, CDR2 FVKESK. The germline V and J ends were trimmed by 0 bases and 1 base, with 9 bases remaining between them. The CDR3 sequence: CASSQDGGVNTGELFF. In DNA form, the CDR3 reads TGTGCCAGCAGCCAAGATGGCGGGGTGAACACCGGGGAGCTGTTTTTT.

This chain joins TRBV28 and TRBJ2-5, with D possibly TRBD2 on 6 matching bases. The CDR3 runs 11 residues. The germline V and J ends were trimmed by 2 bases and 9 bases, with 7 bases remaining between them. Germline lookup yields CDR1 MDHEN and CDR2 SYDVKM. CDR3 protein: CASSLPGAQYF. CDR3 DNA sequence: TGTGCCAGCAGTTTACCGGGGGCCCAGTACTTC.

The chain has TRBV28 and TRBJ2-3, with 8 bases lining up with TRBD2. Per the germline V gene, CDR1 is MDHEN and CDR2 is SYDVKM. The V gene end was trimmed by 5 bases and the J gene end by 0 bases; junction bases not matched to a gene: 1. The CDR3 is made up of 14 amino acids. The CDR3 coding sequence is TGTGCCAGCAGTCAGCGGGGGAGCACAGATACGCAGTATTTT. Translating gives CASSQRGSTDTQYF.

The chain combines TRBV7-9 with TRBJ1-1; 12 bases agree with TRBD1. Germline CDR1 SEHNR, CDR2 FQNEAQ (reference sequence). Trimming cost V 5 bases and J 7 bases; bases outside gene matches: 8. CDR3 size: 15 residues. CDR3 sequence reads: CASSKGQGARGEAFF. DNA of the CDR3: TGTGCCAGCAGCAAGGGACAGGGGGCGCGTGGTGAAGCTTTCTTT.

This chain uses TRBV7-2 with TRBJ2-5; D gene unclear. The V end was cut by 1 base, the J end by 0 bases, with 6 bases between. This CDR3 contains 14 residues. The germline V gene encodes CDR1 SGHTA and CDR2 FQGNSA. CDR3 region: CASSLGEYQETQYF. In nucleotides, the CDR3 is TGTGCCAGCAGCTTAGGTGAGTACCAAGAGACCCAGTACTTC.

This sequence joins TRBV21-1 and TRBJ2-1; the table's D gene call, TRBD1, was not cross checked with the DNA. TRBV21-1 has pseudogene status. The length of the CDR3 is 14 residues. This CDR3 is CASRDRGEYNEQFF. The CDR3 region has the DNA TGTGCCAGCAGGGACAGGGGAGAGTACAATGAGCAGTTCTTC.

Only a few counts were recorded for this clone. This chain joins TRBV30 and TRBJ1-1, with TRBD1 matching over 9 bases. V shed 6 bases and J 5 bases; nucleotides not matched to a gene: 10. Germline V gives CDR1 GTSNPN, CDR2 SVGIG (reference sequence). The CDR3 consists of 14 residues. CDR3 sequence reads: CACWGTGGRTEAFF. The CDR3 nucleotides are TGTGCCTGTTGGGGCACAGGGGGCCGGACTGAAGCTTTCTTT.

The genes are TRBV7-3 and TRBJ2-1; D is ambiguous. The CDR3 contains 16 residues. Germline V CDR1 and CDR2: SGHTA, FQGTGA. Trimming stripped 5 bases from V and 7 bases from J, with 21 bases between. The CDR3 DNA follows: TGTGCCAGCAGCCCCGATCCGGGTCCCGTAGCAAATGAGCAGTTCTTC. Translated, it gives CASSPDPGPVANEQFF.

V gene TRBV6-6 combines with J gene TRBJ2-7; 7 bases fit TRBD1. V was clipped by 7 bases and J by 1 base; unmatched bases: 7. The CDR3 is made up of 14 amino acids. Germline V CDR1 and CDR2: MNHNY, SVGAGI (reference sequence). The CDR3 is CASTVGDRSYEQYF. CDR3 coding DNA: TGTGCCAGCACCGTCGGGGACAGATCCTACGAGCAGTACTTC.

This chain joins TRBV18 and TRBJ1-1, with unresolved D. The ends were cut back, 0 bases at V and 7 bases at J, with 9 bases in the middle. CDR1 and CDR2 from the germline V gene are KGHSH and LQKENI. The CDR3 has 13 residues. CDR3 in amino acids: CASSPPSGNEAFF. The CDR3 DNA follows: TGTGCCAGCTCACCACCTTCCGGGAATGAAGCTTTCTTT.

J is TRBJ2-7 and V is TRBV28; 7 bases are a match to TRBD2. The CDR3 runs 15 residues. After removal of 5 bases from V and 4 bases from J, the junction contained 11 bases not matched to a gene. The germline gives CDR1 MDHEN, CDR2 SYDVKM. This chain's CDR3 is CASSTRGGTGYEQYF. The CDR3 DNA reads as TGTGCCAGCAGTACCCGGGGAGGGACGGGGTACGAGCAGTACTTC.

This chain links TRBV28 with TRBJ2-2, with a tentative D call TRBD1 (5 bases). Germline V gene sequence: CDR1 MDHEN, CDR2 SYDVKM. Deletions cut 5 bases from V and 6 bases from J, with 22 bases between. This CDR3 has 17 residues. The CDR3 DNA is TGTGCCAGCAGTCCCCTTGACCTAGGGGATTTGCCCGGGGAGCTGTTTTTT. Protein product: CASSPLDLGDLPGELFF. The full variable domain, with the rest looked up from reference TRBV28 and TRBJ2-2, is DVKVTQSSRYLVKRTGEKVFLECVQDMDHENMFWYRQDPGLGLRLIYFSYDVKMKEKGDIPEGYSVSREKKERFSLILESASTNQTSMYLCASSPLDLGDLPGELFFGEGSRLTVL.

CDR3 DNA sequence: TGTGCCAGTAAAGCGACGTTGGTCGGAAACACCATATATTTT. This encodes CASKATLVGNTIYF. The genes are TRBV19 and TRBJ1-3; D ambiguous. Per the germline V gene, CDR1 is LNHDA and CDR2 is SQIVND (reference sequence). This CDR3 has 14 amino acids. V dropped 7 bases and J dropped 4 bases, with 14 bases sitting between them.